This T cell receptor beta chain stems from a study of T cell responses to AZD1222 COVID-19 vaccine (dated by TCRdb to about 2021). With respect to the entire study: AZD1222 recipients whose second dose came at about 4 weeks and those whose second dose came at about 12 weeks were combined into one group, since spike-specific TCR depth and breadth did not differ between the two schedules. A total of 233 trial participants underwent TCR sequencing, of whom some 210 received two doses of AZD1222 and some 26 received two doses of the MenACWY control vaccine. Trial participants were enrolled by age into 18-55, 56-69 and 70-plus year subgroups, with roughly 160, 29 and 62 TCR-sequenced participants respectively.

The CDR3 regions of human TCRbeta chains were subjected to immunosequencing. On the authors' methods: TCRs in the repertoires were compared against a reference library of SARS-CoV-2-specific TCRs that had been generated with the MIRA antigen-specificity platform. Breadth was defined as the fraction of unique TCRs that were SARS-CoV-2-associated. Depth was defined as the fraction of total T cells that were SARS-CoV-2-associated. Using the MIRA data, every spike-specific TCR was mapped to the spike region that the TCR reacted to and assigned to either a CD4 or a CD8 class. Log10-transformed breadth and depth values were compared by one-way ANOVA with Sidak's multiple comparisons tests. In TCRdb, the immuneACCESS table is reduced to in-frame sequences with V and J assigned. These tables do not hold every clone; where another copy was compared, an unresolved V gene accounts for under half, and the others remain unexplained. That table supplies the V and J calls and clone size; D and trimming were determined from the DNA. The sample includes around 150,000 clones, with around 92% observed a single time. The biggest ten clones account for around 2.3% of the sample.

The research as a whole found: A significant rise in spike-specific TCR breadth and depth was observed after two AZD1222 doses relative to day 0 and relative to MenACWY recipients. The 56-69-year group was small, and its depth increase did not reach significance, likely because of low power. Participants were mostly white British, with more females than males. The authors suggested clonal diversity may have been underestimated. CD4 TCRs associated with the vaccine covered the entire spike protein, and the dominant responses were in regions 160-218 and 743-854. Conclusions about previously exposed vaccinees are limited because only a handful of AZD1222 recipients were SARS-CoV-2 seropositive at baseline. Because no samples from the day 14 peak response were available, repertoires could be characterized only after the peak T cell response. Reportedly, almost half of the unique spike-specific TCRs recognized epitopes lying outside the regions that are mutated in the B.1.351 and B.1.1.7 variants.

Read against the paper, the sample's time point label means: baseline before first vaccination. Vaccinee samples were obtained from the UK trials COV001 and COV002, which included a single-blind randomized controlled phase 2/3 trial of AZD1222 (ChAdOx1 nCoV-19) in healthy adults. For TCRbeta chain sequencing, PBMC samples from trial participants were taken at day 0 and at day 28 after the second dose. A word on this clone: It has no known antigen specificity. Base qualities are not recorded, but no much larger clone differs from it by a single base.

The CDR3 numbers 16 residues from cysteine through phenylalanine. The kept DNA is CDR3 alone, 48 bases in frame from the first base. CDR1 and CDR2 are read off the germline V gene as ENHRY and SYGVKD. Relative to germline, V is 0 bases shorter and J is 0 bases shorter, with 9 bases between their ends. The chain is made from TRBV10-3 and TRBJ1-3; the D gene is not confidently resolved. The source material was peripheral blood, sampled on day 0 of AZD1222 vaccination. The sequence came from an adult in good health. CDR3 region: CAISESWFSSGNTIYF. DNA sequence: TGTGCCATCAGTGAGTCATGGTTTAGCTCTGGAAACACCATATATTTT.